This T cell receptor beta chain derives from a study of T cell changes during pregnancy in multiple sclerosis. TCRdb's copy holds only in-frame clones and misses some; the assay was immunoSEQ multiplex PCR. Of about 67,000 clones listed, 91% are singletons. This clone was counted once. V lost 4 bases, J lost 0 bases, and 5 bases stayed unmatched. Per the germline V gene, CDR1 is SGHNT and CDR2 is YYREEE (reference sequence). The CDR3 loop spans 17 amino acids. The chain is built from TRBV5-4 and TRBJ2-1; 12 nucleotides align to TRBD2. The clonotype comes from a female donor with multiple sclerosis, enrolled in a pregnancy study. Specimen: peripheral blood, collected in the second trimester of pregnancy. This chain's CDR3 is CASSVGLAGSSYNEQFF. Here the CDR3 DNA reads TGTGCCAGCAGCGTCGGACTAGCGGGGAGCTCCTACAATGAGCAGTTCTTC.